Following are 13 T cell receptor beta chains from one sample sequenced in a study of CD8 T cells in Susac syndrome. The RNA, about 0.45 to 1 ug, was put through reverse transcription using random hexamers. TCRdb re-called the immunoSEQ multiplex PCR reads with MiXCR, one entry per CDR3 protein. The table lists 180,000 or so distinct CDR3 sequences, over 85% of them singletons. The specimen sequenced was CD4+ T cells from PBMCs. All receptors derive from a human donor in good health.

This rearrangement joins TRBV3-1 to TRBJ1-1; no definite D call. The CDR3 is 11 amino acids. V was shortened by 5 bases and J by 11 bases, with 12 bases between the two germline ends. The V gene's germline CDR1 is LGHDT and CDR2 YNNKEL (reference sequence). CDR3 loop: CASSTTSKAFF. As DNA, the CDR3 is TGTGCCAGCAGCACGACCTCGAAGGCTTTCTTT.

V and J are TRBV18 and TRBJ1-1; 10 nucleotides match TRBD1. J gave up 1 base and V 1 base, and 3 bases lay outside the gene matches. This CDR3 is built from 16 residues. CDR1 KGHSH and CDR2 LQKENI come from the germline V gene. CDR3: CASSPRQGARNTEAFF. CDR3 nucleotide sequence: TGTGCCAGCTCACCACGACAGGGGGCACGGAACACTGAAGCTTTCTTT.

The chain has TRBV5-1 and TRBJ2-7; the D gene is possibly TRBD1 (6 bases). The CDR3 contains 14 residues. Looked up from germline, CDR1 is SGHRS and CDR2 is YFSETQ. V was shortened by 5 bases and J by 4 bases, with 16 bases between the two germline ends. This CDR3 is CASREDSGSYEQYF. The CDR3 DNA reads TGCGCCAGCAGAGAGGACAGCGGCTCTTACGAGCAGTACTTC.

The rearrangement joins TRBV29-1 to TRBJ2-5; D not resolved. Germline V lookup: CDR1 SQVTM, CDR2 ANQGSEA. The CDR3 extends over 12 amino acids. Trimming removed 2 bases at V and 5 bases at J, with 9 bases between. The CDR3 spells CSVELRRETQYF. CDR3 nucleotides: TGCAGCGTTGAACTCCGTCGGGAGACCCAGTACTTC. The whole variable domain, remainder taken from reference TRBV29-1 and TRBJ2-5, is SAVISQKPSRDICQRGTSLTIQCQVDSQVTMMFWYRQQPGQSLTLIATANQGSEATYESGFVIDKFPISRPNLTFSTLTVSNMSPEDSSIYLCSVELRRETQYFGPGTRLLVL.

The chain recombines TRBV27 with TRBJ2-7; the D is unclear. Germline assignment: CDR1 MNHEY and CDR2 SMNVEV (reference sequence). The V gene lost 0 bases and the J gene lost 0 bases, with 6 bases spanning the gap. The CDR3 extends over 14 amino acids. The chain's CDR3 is CASSLSGNSYEQYF. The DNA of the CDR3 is TGTGCCAGCAGTTTATCAGGCAACTCCTACGAGCAGTACTTC.

The CDR3 spells CSAERNSYEQYF. CDR3 DNA: TGCAGTGCGGAGCGAAACTCCTACGAGCAGTACTTC. This rearrangement joins TRBV20-1 to TRBJ2-7; D gene unclear. CDR3 length equals 12 residues. The germline V and J ends were trimmed by 6 bases and 0 bases, with 9 bases remaining between them. Germline CDR1 reads DFQATT; CDR2 reads SNEGSKA (reference sequence).

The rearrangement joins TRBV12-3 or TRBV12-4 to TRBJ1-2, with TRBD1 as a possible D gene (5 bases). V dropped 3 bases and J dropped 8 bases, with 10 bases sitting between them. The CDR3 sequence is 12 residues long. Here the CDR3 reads CASSLPGKGYTF. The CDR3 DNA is TGTGCCAGCAGTTTGCCAGGGAAGGGCTACACCTTC.

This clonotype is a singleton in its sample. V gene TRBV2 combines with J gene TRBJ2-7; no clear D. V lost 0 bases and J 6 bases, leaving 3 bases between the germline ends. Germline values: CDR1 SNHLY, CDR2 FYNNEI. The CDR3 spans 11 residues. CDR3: CASSEAREQYF. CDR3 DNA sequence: TGTGCCAGCAGTGAAGCTCGCGAGCAGTACTTC.

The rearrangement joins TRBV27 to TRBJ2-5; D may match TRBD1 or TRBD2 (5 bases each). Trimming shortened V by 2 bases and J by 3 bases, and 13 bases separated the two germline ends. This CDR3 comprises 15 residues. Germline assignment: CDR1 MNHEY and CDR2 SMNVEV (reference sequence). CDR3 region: CASSLQGRAKETQYF. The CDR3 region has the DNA TGTGCCAGCAGTTTACAGGGACGGGCCAAAGAGACCCAGTACTTC.

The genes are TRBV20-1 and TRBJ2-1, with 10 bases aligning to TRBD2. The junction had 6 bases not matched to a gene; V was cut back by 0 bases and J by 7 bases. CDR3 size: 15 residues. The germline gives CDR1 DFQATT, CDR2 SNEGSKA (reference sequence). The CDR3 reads CSARDTLAGSNEQFF. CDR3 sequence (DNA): TGCAGTGCTAGAGATACACTAGCGGGGAGTAATGAGCAGTTCTTC.

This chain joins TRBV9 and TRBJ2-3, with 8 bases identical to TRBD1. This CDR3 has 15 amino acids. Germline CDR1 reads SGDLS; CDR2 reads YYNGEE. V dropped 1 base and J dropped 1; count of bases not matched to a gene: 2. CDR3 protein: CASSVPGQGTDTQYF. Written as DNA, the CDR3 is TGTGCCAGCAGCGTACCGGGACAGGGCACAGATACGCAGTATTTT.

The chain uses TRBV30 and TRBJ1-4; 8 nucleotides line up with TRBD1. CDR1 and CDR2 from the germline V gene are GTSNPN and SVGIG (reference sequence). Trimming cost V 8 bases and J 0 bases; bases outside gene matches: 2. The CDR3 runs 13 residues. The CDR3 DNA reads TGTGCCGGCAGGGGGCCAACTAATGAAAAACTGTTTTTT. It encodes CAGRGPTNEKLFF.

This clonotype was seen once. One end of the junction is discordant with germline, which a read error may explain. CDR3 protein: CASSQDRGLPFSF. The CDR3 bases are TGTGCCAGCAGCCAAGATCGAGGGCTTCCTTTTTCGTTC. The rearrangement uses TRBV3-1 and TRBJ2-7, with D perhaps TRBD2 (5 bases). This CDR3 contains 13 residues. In germline, CDR1 is LGHDT, CDR2 YNNKEL (reference sequence).